Shown below are 18 T cell receptor beta chains from a single sample sequenced in a study of beta chain features in type 1 diabetes. No antigens are known for them. All of the isolated RNA was reverse transcribed, so expressed TCRB transcripts were sequenced. The repertoire was sequenced with immunoSEQ multiplex PCR; TCRdb's copy has only in-frame clones and lacks some. The profile shows hundreds of thousands of clones, under 15% of them singletons. General observations from the study: In all four CD4+ subsets, TCRB CDR3 length was significantly, moderately reduced in type 1 diabetes.

The specimen sequenced was naive CD4+ T cells from blood. These receptors were collected from a man in his late teens or twenties with type 1 diabetes.

This chain uses TRBV30 with TRBJ2-2, with TRBD1 matching over 7 bases. Germline trimming cut 2 bases from V and 0 bases from J; bases unmatched to any gene: 3. The germline CDR1 and CDR2 sequences are GTSNPN and SVGIG (reference sequence). CDR3 length: 15 residues. The CDR3 loop reads CAWSRDSSNTGELFF. The CDR3 DNA reads TGTGCCTGGAGTAGGGACAGTTCGAACACCGGGGAGCTGTTTTTT.

The rearrangement joins TRBV6-1 to TRBJ1-2; D not resolved. In germline, CDR1 is MNHNS, CDR2 SASEGT. Trimming stripped 7 bases from V and 8 bases from J, with 14 bases between. The CDR3 totals 12 residues. CDR3 sequence reads: CASTPLREGYTF. CDR3 DNA: TGTGCCAGCACTCCCTTAAGAGAAGGCTACACCTTC.

There are a few counts of this clone. The sample carries other DNA sequences with the same CDR3. V and J are TRBV5-1 and TRBJ2-5; D may be TRBD1 (6 bases). Germline values: CDR1 SGHRS, CDR2 YFSETQ. Trimming cost V 3 bases and J 1 base, with 10 bases left between them. The CDR3 contains 14 residues. CDR3 bases: TGCGCCAGCAGCTCAGGACAGCCCCAAGAGACCCAGTACTTC. Protein product: CASSSGQPQETQYF.

This clone was recorded a few times. The genes are TRBV7-9 and TRBJ2-7, with D possibly being TRBD1 or TRBD2 (5 bases each). Trimming left V 6 bases short and J 0 bases short, with 9 bases between. Germline loops: CDR1 SEHNR, CDR2 FQNEAQ (reference sequence). The CDR3 loop spans 13 amino acids. The CDR3 DNA sequence: TGTGCCAGCAGGCCCGGGGCCTCCTACGAGCAGTACTTC. Protein sequence: CASRPGASYEQYF. Full variable domain (rest looked up from reference TRBV7-9 and TRBJ2-7): DTGVSQNPRHKITKRGQNVTFRCDPISEHNRLYWYRQTLGQGPEFLTYFQNEAQLEKSRLLSDRFSAERPKGSFSTLEIQRTEQGDSAMYLCASRPGASYEQYFGPGTRLTVT.

The chain joins TRBV30 to TRBJ1-2, with D possibly TRBD1 on 6 matching bases. Between the trimmed V and J ends, which lost 0 bases and 7 bases, there was a span of 21 bases. Germline-derived CDR1 and CDR2 are GTSNPN and SVGIG (reference sequence). The CDR3 runs to 16 residues. The CDR3 region is CAWSVGGMAQGSGYTF. The CDR3 nucleotides are TGTGCCTGGAGTGTAGGGGGTATGGCACAGGGATCTGGCTACACCTTC. The whole variable domain, remainder taken from reference TRBV30 and TRBJ1-2, is SQTIHQWPATLVQPVGSPLSLECTVEGTSNPNLYWYRQAAGRGLQLLFYSVGIGQISSEVPQNLSASRPQDRQFILSSKKLLLSDSGFYLCAWSVGGMAQGSGYTFGSGTRLTVV.

J is TRBJ1-2 and V is TRBV5-6, with D tentatively TRBD1 (6 bases). Germline V gives CDR1 SGHDT, CDR2 YYEEEE. The CDR3 has 15 residues. The V end lost 5 bases, the J end lost 5 bases, and 19 bases lay between the germline ends. CDR3 protein: CASSRGRREGYGYTF. CDR3 nucleotide sequence: TGTGCCAGCAGTCGGGGGCGCAGGGAAGGATATGGCTACACCTTC. The whole variable domain, remainder taken from reference TRBV5-6 and TRBJ1-2, is DAGVTQSPTHLIKTRGQQVTLRCSPKSGHDTVSWYQQALGQGPQFIFQYYEEEERQRGNFPDRFSGHQFPNYSSELNVNALLLGDSALYLCASSRGRREGYGYTFGSGTRLTVV.

The chain joins TRBV30 to TRBJ1-1; D is unclear. V lost 5 bases and J lost 7, with 17 bases in between. The CDR3 totals 13 residues. From germline, CDR1 is GTSNPN and CDR2 SVGIG (reference sequence). The CDR3 DNA sequence: TGTGCCTGGGACCTAGGTCTTCACGATGAAGCTTTCTTT. This translates into CAWDLGLHDEAFF. Full variable domain (outside the CDR3, taken from reference TRBV30 and TRBJ1-1): SQTIHQWPATLVQPVGSPLSLECTVEGTSNPNLYWYRQAAGRGLQLLFYSVGIGQISSEVPQNLSASRPQDRQFILSSKKLLLSDSGFYLCAWDLGLHDEAFFGQGTRLTVV.

DNA for the CDR3: TGCAGCGCCGCAGACGGGCAGGGCGCTGAAGCTTTCTTT. Amino acid sequence: CSAADGQGAEAFF. The chain recombines TRBV29-1 with TRBJ1-1; a weak D match, TRBD1 (5 bases). Per the germline V gene, CDR1 is SQVTM and CDR2 is ANQGSEA. Trimming stripped 7 bases from V and 6 bases from J, with 18 bases between. The CDR3 spans 13 residues.

V is TRBV27 and J is TRBJ2-7; no clear D. CDR1 and CDR2 from the germline V gene are MNHEY and SMNVEV (reference sequence). The V and J ends lost 0 bases and 4 bases respectively, with 4 bases between them. The CDR3 sequence is 12 residues long. Here the CDR3 reads CASSLSGYEQYF. The CDR3 nucleotides read TGTGCCAGCAGTTTATCCGGTTACGAGCAGTACTTC.

The chain is built from TRBV9 and TRBJ1-2; TRBD1 is a possible D gene (5 bases). Trimming took off 5 bases at V and 3 bases at J, with 20 bases between the two ends. CDR3 length: 16 amino acids. The germline V gene has CDR1 SGDLS and CDR2 YYNGEE. In DNA form, the CDR3 reads TGTGCCAGCAGTTATACCGGGACGGTTGGAGACTATGGCTACACCTTC. Its protein product is CASSYTGTVGDYGYTF.

This clone has just a few counts. This chain links TRBV25-1 with TRBJ2-5; 7 nucleotides agree with TRBD1. The J call could be wrong; TRBJ2-7 is a better fit for the DNA end. The CDR3 covers 13 residues. Per the germline V gene, CDR1 is MGHDK and CDR2 is SYGVNS. The CDR3 DNA sequence: TGTGCCAGCAGCCGGGACAGCTCCTACGAGCAGTACTTC. Translated: CASSRDSSYEQYF.

V and J are TRBV7-9 and TRBJ1-2; D not resolved. Germline lookup yields CDR1 SEHNR and CDR2 FQNEAQ (reference sequence). V shed 3 bases and J shed 7 bases, with 15 bases lying between them. This CDR3 is built from 14 residues. The CDR3, as DNA: TGTGCCAGCAGCTTGGGCGACCGGGATGCTGGCTACACCTTC. This gives the protein CASSLGDRDAGYTF.

The table lists this clone with a few counts. The chain's CDR3 is CASSLGVDRGSYEQYF. CDR3 DNA sequence: TGTGCCAGCAGCTTGGGGGTGGACAGGGGATCCTACGAGCAGTACTTC. The chain joins TRBV5-4 to TRBJ2-7; TRBD1 agrees at 9 bases. CDR1 is SGHNT and CDR2 is YYREEE in the germline V gene (reference sequence). Germline trimming cut 0 bases from V and 1 base from J; bases unmatched to any gene: 5. The CDR3 spans 16 residues. The variable domain in full, with the rest retrieved from reference TRBV5-4 and TRBJ2-7, is ETGVTQSPTHLIKTRGQQVTLRCSSQSGHNTVSWYQQALGQGPQFIFQYYREEENGRGNFPPRFSGLQFPNYSSELNVNALELDDSALYLCASSLGVDRGSYEQYFGPGTRLTVT.

This clone was found a few times. This sample includes further DNA sequences coding for the same CDR3. The chain combines TRBV30 with TRBJ1-5; the D gene is possibly TRBD1 (6 bases). The V end was cut by 3 bases, the J end by 2 bases, with 8 bases between. The CDR3 spans 13 residues. Germline assignment: CDR1 GTSNPN and CDR2 SVGIG (reference sequence). CDR3 DNA: TGTGCCTGGAGCGCAGGGGGCAATCAGCCCCAGCATTTT. Residues: CAWSAGGNQPQHF.

In this sample, this clone turned up a few times. This chain links TRBV30 with TRBJ2-5, with 11 bases lining up with TRBD2. Germline-derived CDR1 and CDR2 are GTSNPN and SVGIG (reference sequence). With 5 bases clipped from V and 6 bases from J, the junction kept 8 bases outside the gene matches. The length of the CDR3 is 14 residues. The CDR3 bases are TGTGCCTGGTCACCTAGCGGGGGGAAAAAGACCCAGTACTTC. It is translated as CAWSPSGGKKTQYF.

This clone came up a few times. The chain combines TRBV27 with TRBJ2-3, with D unresolved. Trimming pared 3 bases from V and 6 bases from J, leaving 10 bases between. The CDR3 sequence is 13 residues long. The germline gives CDR1 MNHEY, CDR2 SMNVEV (reference sequence). In nucleotides, the CDR3 is TGTGCCAGCAGTTTTCGCCCGCGGGATACGCAGTATTTT. Translation: CASSFRPRDTQYF.

This clone was seen a few times. The chain recombines TRBV28 with TRBJ2-7; D unclear. The V gene's germline CDR1 is MDHEN and CDR2 SYDVKM. This CDR3 region has 13 residues. Trimming took 7 bases from V and 2 from J, leaving 12 bases between them. Here the CDR3 reads CASTGIGPYEQYF. The CDR3 region has the DNA TGTGCCAGCACTGGGATAGGACCCTACGAGCAGTACTTC.

The CDR3 sequence is CAGGQGLNTEAFF. CDR3 bases: TGTGCCGGGGGACAGGGGCTGAACACTGAAGCTTTCTTT. This chain links TRBV6-6 with TRBJ1-1; 10 bases are shared with TRBD1. CDR1 is MNHNY and CDR2 is SVGAGI in the germline V gene (reference sequence). V shed 11 bases, J shed 0 bases, and the junction held 3 bases outside the gene matches. CDR3 length: 13 amino acids.